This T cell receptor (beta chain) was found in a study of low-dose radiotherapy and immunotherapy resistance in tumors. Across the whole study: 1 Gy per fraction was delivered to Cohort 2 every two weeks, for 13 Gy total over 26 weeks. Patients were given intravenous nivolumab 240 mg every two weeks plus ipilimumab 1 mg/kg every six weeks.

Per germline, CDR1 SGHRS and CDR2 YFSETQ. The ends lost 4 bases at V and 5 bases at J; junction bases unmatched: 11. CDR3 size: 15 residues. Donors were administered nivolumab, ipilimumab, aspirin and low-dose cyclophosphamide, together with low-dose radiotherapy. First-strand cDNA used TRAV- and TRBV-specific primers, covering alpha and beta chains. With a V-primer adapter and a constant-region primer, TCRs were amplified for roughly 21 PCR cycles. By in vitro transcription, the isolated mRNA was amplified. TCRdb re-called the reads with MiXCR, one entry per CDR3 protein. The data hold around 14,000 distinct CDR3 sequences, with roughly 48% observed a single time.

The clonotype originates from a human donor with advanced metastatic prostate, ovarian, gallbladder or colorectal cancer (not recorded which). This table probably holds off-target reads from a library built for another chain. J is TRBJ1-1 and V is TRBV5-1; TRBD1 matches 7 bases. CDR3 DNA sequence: TGCGCCAGCAGCGCTAGGACAGGCAAGGGTACTGAAGCTTTCTTT. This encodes CASSARTGKGTEAFF.